This record concerns one TCR beta chain sequence. The antigen is undetermined. This sample stems from a study of CD8+ T cells in alopecia areata. Findings and limits, study-wide: Many expanded lesional clones persisted during tofacitinib (in both scalp and blood). Researchers report lesional scalp, most notably alopecia totalis/universalis, outstripped normal scalp in clonality. Uncertainty remains about how baseline CD8+ expansion links to response, with one nonresponder.

Sequencing used cDNA as its template, made by extracting RNA and reverse transcribing it. Clones were read by immunoSEQ multiplex PCR, and TCRdb kept only the in-frame ones, dropping some. The sample shows roughly 100,000 clones, under 90% of them seen only once. Treatment meaning: oral pan-JAK inhibitor, 5-10 mg twice daily. From PBMCs, CD4+ and CD8+ T cells were sorted. Between the trimmed V and J ends, which lost 3 bases and 1 base, there was a span of 10 bases. This CDR3 is built from 15 residues. Germline CDR1 and CDR2: MNHEY and SMNVEV (reference sequence). This sequence was found in a human donor with alopecia areata. The sample consisted of CD8+ T cells sorted from blood, taken around week 34, from a patient treated with tofacitinib. The chain carries TRBV27 and TRBJ1-5, with D unresolved. The CDR3 DNA reads TGTGCCAGCAGTTTGGCCAGCTTAAGCAATCAGCCCCAGCATTTT. It is translated as CASSLASLSNQPQHF.